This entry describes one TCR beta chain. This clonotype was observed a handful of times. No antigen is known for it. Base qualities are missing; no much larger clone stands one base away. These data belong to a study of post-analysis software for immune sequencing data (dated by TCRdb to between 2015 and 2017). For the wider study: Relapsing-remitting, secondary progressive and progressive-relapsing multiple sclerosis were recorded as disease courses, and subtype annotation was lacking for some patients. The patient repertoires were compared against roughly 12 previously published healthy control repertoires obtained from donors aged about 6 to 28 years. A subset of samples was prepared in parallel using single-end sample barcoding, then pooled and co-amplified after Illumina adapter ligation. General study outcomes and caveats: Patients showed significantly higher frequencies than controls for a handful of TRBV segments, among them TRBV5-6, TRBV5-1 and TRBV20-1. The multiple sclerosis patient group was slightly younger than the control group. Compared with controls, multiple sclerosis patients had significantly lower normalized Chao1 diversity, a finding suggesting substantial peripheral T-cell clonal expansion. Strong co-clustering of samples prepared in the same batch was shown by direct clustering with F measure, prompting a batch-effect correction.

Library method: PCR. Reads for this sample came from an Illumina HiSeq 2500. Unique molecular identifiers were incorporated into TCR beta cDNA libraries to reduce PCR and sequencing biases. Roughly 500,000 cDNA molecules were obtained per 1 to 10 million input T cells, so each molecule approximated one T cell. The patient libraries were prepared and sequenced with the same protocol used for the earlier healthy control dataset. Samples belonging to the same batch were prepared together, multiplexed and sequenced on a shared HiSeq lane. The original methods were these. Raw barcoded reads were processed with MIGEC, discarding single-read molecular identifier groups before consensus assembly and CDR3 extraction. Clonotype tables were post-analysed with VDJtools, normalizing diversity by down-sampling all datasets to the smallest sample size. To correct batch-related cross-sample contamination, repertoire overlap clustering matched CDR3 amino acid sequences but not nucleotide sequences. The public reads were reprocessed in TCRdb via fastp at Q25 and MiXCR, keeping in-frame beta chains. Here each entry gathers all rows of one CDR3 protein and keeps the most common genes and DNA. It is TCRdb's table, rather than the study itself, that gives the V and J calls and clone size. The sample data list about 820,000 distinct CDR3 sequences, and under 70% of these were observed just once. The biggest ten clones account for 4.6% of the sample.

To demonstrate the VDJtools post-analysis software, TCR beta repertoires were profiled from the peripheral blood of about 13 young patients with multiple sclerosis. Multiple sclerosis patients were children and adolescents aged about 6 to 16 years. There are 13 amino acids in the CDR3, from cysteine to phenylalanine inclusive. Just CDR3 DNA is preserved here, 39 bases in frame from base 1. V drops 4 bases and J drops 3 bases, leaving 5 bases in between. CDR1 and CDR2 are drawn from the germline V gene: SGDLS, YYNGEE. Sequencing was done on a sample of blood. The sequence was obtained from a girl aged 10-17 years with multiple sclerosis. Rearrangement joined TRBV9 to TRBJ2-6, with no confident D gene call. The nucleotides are TGTGCCAGCAGCCGCATTGGGGCCAACGTCCTGACTTTC. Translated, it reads CASSRIGANVLTF.